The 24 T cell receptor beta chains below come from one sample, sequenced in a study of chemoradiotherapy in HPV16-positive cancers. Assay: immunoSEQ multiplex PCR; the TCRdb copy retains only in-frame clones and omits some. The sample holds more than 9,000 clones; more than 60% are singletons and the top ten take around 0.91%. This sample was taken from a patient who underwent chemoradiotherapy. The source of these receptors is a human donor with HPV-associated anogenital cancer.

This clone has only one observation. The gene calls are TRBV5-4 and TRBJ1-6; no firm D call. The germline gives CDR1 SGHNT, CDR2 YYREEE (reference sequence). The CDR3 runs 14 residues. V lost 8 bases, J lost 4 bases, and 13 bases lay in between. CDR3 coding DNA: TGTGCCAGTGGGAGATACGATTATAATTCACCCCTCCACTTT. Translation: CASGRYDYNSPLHF. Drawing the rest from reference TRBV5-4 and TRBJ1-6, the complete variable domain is ETGVTQSPTHLIKTRGQQVTLRCSSQSGHNTVSWYQQALGQGPQFIFQYYREEENGRGNFPPRFSGLQFPNYSSELNVNALELDDSALYLCASGRYDYNSPLHFGNGTRLTVT.

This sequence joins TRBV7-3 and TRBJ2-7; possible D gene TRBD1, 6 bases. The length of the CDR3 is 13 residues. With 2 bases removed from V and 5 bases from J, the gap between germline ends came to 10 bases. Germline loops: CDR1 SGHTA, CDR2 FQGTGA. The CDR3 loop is CASSLQGWHEQYF. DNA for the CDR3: TGTGCCAGCAGCTTACAGGGGTGGCACGAGCAGTACTTC.

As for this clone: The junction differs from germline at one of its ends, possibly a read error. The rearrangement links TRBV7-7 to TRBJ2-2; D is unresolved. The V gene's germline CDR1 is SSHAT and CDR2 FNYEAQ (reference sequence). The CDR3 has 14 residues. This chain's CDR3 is CASSLGRNTGELFF. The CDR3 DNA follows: TGTGCTAGCAGCTTAGGACGAAACACCGGGGAGCTGTTTTTT. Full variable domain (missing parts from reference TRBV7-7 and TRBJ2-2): GAGVSQSPRYKVTKRGQDVTLRCDPISSHATLYWYQQALGQGPEFLTYFNYEAQPDKSGLPSDRFSAERPEGSISTLTIQRTEQRDSAMYRCASSLGRNTGELFFGEGSRLTVL.

The CDR3 nucleotides are TGCAGCGTGCAGTTTTCGGGCACTGAAGCTTTCTTT. As protein: CSVQFSGTEAFF. V gene TRBV29-1 combines with J gene TRBJ1-1; no firm D call. V lost 6 bases and J 4 bases, leaving 12 bases between the germline ends. Germline CDR1 is SQVTM and CDR2 is ANQGSEA. This CDR3 is 12 amino acids long. The variable domain in full, with the rest retrieved from reference TRBV29-1 and TRBJ1-1, is SAVISQKPSRDICQRGTSLTIQCQVDSQVTMMFWYRQQPGQSLTLIATANQGSEATYESGFVIDKFPISRPNLTFSTLTVSNMSPEDSSIYLCSVQFSGTEAFFGQGTRLTVV.

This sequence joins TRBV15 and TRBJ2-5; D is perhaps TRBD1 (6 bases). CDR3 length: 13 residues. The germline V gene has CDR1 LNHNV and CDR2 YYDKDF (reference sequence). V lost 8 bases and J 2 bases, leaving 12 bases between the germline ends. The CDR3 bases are TGTGCCACCCAGGGGTCGGGGCAAGAGACCCAGTACTTC. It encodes CATQGSGQETQYF.

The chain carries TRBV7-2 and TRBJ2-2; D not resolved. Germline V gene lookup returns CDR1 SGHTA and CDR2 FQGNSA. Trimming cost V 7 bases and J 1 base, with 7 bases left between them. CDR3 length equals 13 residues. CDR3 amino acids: CASNFQNTGELFF. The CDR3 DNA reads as TGTGCCAGCAACTTCCAGAACACCGGGGAGCTGTTTTTT.

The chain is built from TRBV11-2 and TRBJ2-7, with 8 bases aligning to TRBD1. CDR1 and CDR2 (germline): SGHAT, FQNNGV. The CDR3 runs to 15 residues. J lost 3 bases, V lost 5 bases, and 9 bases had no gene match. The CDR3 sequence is CASSDSGQGDYEQYF. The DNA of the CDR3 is TGTGCCAGCAGCGACAGCGGACAGGGTGACTACGAGCAGTACTTC.

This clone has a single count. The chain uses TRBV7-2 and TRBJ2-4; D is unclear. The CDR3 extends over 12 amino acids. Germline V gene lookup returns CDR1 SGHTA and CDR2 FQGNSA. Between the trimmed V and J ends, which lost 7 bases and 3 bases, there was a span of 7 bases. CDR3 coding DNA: TGTGCCAGCATGAGCAGCAAAAACATTCAGTACTTC. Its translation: CASMSSKNIQYF.

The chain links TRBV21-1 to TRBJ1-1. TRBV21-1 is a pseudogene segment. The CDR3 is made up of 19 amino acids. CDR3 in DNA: TGTGCCAGCAGCGTTTGGTTGACTCCCCTTGGAGTGGTGAACACTGAAGCTTTCTTT. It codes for CASSVWLTPLGVVNTEAFF.

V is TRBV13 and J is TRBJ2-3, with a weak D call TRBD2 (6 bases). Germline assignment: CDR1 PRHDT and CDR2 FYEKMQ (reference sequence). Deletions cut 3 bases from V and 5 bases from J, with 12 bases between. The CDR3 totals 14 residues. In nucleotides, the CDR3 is TGTGCCAGCAGCTTGCCGGGAGAAAAAGATACGCAGTATTTT. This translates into CASSLPGEKDTQYF.

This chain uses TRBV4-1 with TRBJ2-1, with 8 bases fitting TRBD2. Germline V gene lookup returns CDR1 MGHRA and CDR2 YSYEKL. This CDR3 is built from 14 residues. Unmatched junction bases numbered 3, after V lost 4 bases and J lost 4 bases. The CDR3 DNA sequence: TGCGCCAGCAGCCGGGCTAGCGGGTACAATGAGCAGTTCTTC. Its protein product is CASSRASGYNEQFF.

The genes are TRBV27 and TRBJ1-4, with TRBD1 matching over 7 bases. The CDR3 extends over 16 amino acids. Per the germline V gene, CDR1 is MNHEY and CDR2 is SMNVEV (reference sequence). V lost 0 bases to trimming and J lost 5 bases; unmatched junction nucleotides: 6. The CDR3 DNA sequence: TGTGCCAGCAGTTTATCGGCTCTGACAGGGAATGAAAAACTGTTTTTT. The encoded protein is CASSLSALTGNEKLFF.

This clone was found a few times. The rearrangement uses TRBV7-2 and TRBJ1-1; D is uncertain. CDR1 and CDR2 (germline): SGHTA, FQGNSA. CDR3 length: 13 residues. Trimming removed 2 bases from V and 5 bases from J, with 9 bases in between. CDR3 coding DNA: TGTGCCAGCAGCTTACCTGGGAGGACTGAAGCTTTCTTT. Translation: CASSLPGRTEAFF.

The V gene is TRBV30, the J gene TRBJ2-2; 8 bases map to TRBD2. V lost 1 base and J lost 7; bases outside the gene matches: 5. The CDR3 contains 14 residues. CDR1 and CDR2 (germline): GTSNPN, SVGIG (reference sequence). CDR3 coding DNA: TGTGCCTGGAGTGCGGGGGGGAGGTTCGGGGAGCTGTTTTTT. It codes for CAWSAGGRFGELFF.

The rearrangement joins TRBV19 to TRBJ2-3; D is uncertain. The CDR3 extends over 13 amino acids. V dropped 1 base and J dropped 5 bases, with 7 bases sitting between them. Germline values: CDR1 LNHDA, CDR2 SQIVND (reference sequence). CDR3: CASSIVFRDTQYF. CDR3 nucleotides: TGTGCCAGTAGTATAGTCTTCAGAGATACGCAGTATTTT.

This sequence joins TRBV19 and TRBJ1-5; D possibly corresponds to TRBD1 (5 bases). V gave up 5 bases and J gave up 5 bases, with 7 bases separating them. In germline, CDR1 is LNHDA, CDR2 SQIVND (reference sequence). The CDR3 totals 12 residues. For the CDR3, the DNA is TGTGCCAGTAGTTGGGGCGATCAGCCCCAGCATTTT. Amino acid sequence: CASSWGDQPQHF. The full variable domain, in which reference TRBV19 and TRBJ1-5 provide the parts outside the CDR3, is DGGITQSPKYLFRKEGQNVTLSCEQNLNHDAMYWYRQDPGQGLRLIYYSQIVNDFQKGDIAEGYSVSREKKESFPLTVTSAQKNPTAFYLCASSWGDQPQHFGDGTRLSIL.

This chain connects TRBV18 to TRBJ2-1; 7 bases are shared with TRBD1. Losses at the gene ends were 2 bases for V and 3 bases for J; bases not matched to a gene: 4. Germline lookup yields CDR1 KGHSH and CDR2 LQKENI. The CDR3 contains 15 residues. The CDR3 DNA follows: TGTGCCAGCTCACCAACCGACAGGGTCTACAATGAGCAGTTCTTC. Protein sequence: CASSPTDRVYNEQFF.

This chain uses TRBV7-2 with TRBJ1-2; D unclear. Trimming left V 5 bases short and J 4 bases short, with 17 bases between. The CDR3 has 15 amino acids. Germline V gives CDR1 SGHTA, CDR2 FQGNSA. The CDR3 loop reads CASSVEWSQVYGYTF. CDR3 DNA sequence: TGTGCCAGCAGCGTAGAGTGGTCGCAGGTCTATGGCTACACCTTC.

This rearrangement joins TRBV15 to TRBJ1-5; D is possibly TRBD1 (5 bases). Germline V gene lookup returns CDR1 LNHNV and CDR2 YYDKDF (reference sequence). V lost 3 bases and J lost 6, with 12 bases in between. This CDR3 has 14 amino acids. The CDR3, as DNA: TGTGCCACCAGCAGTTCCCAGGGAGGTCAGCCCCAGCATTTT. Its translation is CATSSSQGGQPQHF.

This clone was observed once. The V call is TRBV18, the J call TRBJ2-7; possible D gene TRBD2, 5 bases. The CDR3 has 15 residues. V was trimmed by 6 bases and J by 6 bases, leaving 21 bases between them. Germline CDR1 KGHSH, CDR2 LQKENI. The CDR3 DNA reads TGTGCCAGCTCCCTACACCCTAGAGGGCTAAGCGAGCAGTACTTC. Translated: CASSLHPRGLSEQYF.

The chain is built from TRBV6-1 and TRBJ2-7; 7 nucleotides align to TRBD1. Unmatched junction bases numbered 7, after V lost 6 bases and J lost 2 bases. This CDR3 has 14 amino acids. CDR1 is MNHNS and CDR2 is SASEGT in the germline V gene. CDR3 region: CASRKGTETYEQYF. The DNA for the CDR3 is TGTGCCAGCAGGAAAGGGACAGAGACCTACGAGCAGTACTTC.

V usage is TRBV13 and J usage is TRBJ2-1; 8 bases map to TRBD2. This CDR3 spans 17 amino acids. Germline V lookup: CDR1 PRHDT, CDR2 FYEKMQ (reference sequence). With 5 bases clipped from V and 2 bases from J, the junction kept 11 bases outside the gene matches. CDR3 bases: TGTGCCAGCAGCCGAACCGGATTAGCGGGGCCCTACAATGAGCAGTTCTTC. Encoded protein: CASSRTGLAGPYNEQFF.

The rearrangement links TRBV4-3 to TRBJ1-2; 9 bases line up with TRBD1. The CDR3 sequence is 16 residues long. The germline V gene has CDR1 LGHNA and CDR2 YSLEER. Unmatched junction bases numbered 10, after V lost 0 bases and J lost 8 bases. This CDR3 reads CASSQEAPGQGRGYTF. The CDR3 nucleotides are TGCGCCAGCAGCCAAGAGGCTCCGGGACAGGGAAGAGGCTACACCTTC.

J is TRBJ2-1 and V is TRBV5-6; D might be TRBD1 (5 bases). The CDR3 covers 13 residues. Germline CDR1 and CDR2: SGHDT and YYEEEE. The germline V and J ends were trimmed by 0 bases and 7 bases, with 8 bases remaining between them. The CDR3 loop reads CASSLVGRNEQFF. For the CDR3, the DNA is TGTGCCAGCAGCTTGGTGGGGCGGAATGAGCAGTTCTTC.